This TCR beta chain was observed in a study of cytotoxic CD8 clonotypes in ibrutinib-treated CLL. This table comes from immunoSEQ multiplex PCR, and its TCRdb copy is limited to in-frame clones, with some not included. The sample includes approximately 300,000 clones, around four fifths of them seen just once. The receptor's source is a human donor with chronic lymphocytic leukemia. This material consisted of PBMCs, taken before ibrutinib treatment.

CDR3 protein: CASSVVRRDTEAFF. CDR3 bases: TGTGCCAGCAGCGTAGTTCGGAGAGACACTGAAGCTTTCTTT. V usage is TRBV9 and J usage is TRBJ1-1; unclear D gene. The length of the CDR3 is 14 residues. V was cut by 0 bases and J by 3 bases, with 9 bases left in between. Germline CDR1 and CDR2: SGDLS and YYNGEE.